A single sample is the source of the 2 T cell receptor beta chains below, sequenced in a study of PD-1 blockade in classical Hodgkin lymphoma. All the patients suffered relapse after autologous stem cell transplantation, and brentuximab vedotin exposure differed. Clones were sequenced by immunoSEQ multiplex PCR, and TCRdb holds only the in-frame ones, with some missing. The sample carries 30,000 to 45,000 clones, over 80% recorded once. Sequenced material: peripheral blood mononuclear cells (PBMCs), taken at baseline. These receptors were obtained from a human donor with classical Hodgkin lymphoma.

In the case of this clone: One end of the junction fails to match germline, which may point to a read error. This sample also contains other DNA sequences that code for the same CDR3. The V and J genes are TRBV4-2 and TRBJ1-2; D ambiguous. This CDR3 contains 13 residues. In germline, CDR1 is LGHNA, CDR2 YNFKEQ. Here the CDR3 reads CASSQDLRRGYTF. The CDR3, as DNA: TGTGCCAGTAGCCAAGATCTGCGGCGGGGCTACACCTTC.

The V gene is TRBV7-8, the J gene TRBJ1-5, with unresolved D. CDR3 size: 16 residues. Deletions cut 5 bases from V and 0 bases from J, with 14 bases between. Germline values: CDR1 SGHVS, CDR2 FQNEAQ. This CDR3 reads CASSPTREYSNQPQHF. For the CDR3, the DNA is TGTGCCAGCAGCCCAACCCGCGAGTATAGCAATCAGCCCCAGCATTTT. The full variable domain, in which reference TRBV7-8 and TRBJ1-5 provide the parts outside the CDR3, is GAGVSQSPRYKVAKRGQDVALRCDPISGHVSLFWYQQALGQGPEFLTYFQNEAQLDKSGLPSDRFFAERPEGSVSTLKIQRTQQEDSAVYLCASSPTREYSNQPQHFGDGTRLSIL.